The rows below give T cell receptor beta chains drawn from one sample of a study of early T cells in non-severe SARS-CoV-2 infection. In TCRdb, the 5' RACE reads were re-called with MiXCR into one record per CDR3 protein. This sample has around 57,000 distinct CDR3 sequences, with 6.2% found just once. The sample was whole blood. All receptors come from an adult who was a healthcare worker with PCR-confirmed SARS-CoV-2 infection or an uninfected control (not recorded which). Both conserved end residues are part of each CDR3. The D gene is left open where the match is weak. For some rows the clone size is stated as once, few or many, or as a class when expanded; others skip it.

D	length	V	size	J	DNA	CDR3
-	15	TRBV19	few	TRBJ1-6	TGTGCCAGTAGTATAGGGGGAGGGCTTGGGTCACCCCTCCACTTT	CASSIGGGLGSPLHF
-	13	TRBV5-1	-	TRBJ1-2	TGCGCCAGCAGCCCCCCCACAAGAGGGGGCTACACCTTC	CASSPPTRGGYTF
TRBD1	16	TRBV30	medium-sized	TRBJ2-7	TGTGCCTGGAACGGGGACAGGGGGCTGGCCGAGGAAGAGCAGTACTTC	CAWNGDRGLAEEEQYF
-	19	TRBV4-3	many	TRBJ2-6	TGCGCCAGCAGCCACGTTACCCACAGTTCGGGTTCGGGGGCCAACGTCCTGACTTTC	CASSHVTHSSGSGANVLTF
-	14	TRBV11-2	-	TRBJ1-1	TGTGCCAGCAGCTTAGGGCTCCTGAACACTGAAGCTTTCTTT	CASSLGLLNTEAFF
TRBD1	15	TRBV19	many	TRBJ1-2	TGTGCCAGTAGTATATTCGGGACAGGGAACTATGGCTACACCTTC	CASSIFGTGNYGYTF
-	11	TRBV12-3/TRBV12-4	many	TRBJ1-2	TGTGCCAGCCGATATGCCTATGGCTACACCTTC	CASRYAYGYTF
-	16	TRBV29-1	many	TRBJ2-1	TGCAGCGTTGCGGCAGGGGGTAATAGCGGGGACAATGAGCAGTTCTTC	CSVAAGGNSGDNEQFF
TRBD1	13	TRBV20-1	many	TRBJ1-1	TGCAGTGCACAATCCGGGACAGGGGCTGAAGCTTTCTTT	CSAQSGTGAEAFF
TRBD1	13	TRBV29-1	few	TRBJ1-4	TGCAGCGCATCCGGGACAGGAAGTGAAAAACTGTTTTTT	CSASGTGSEKLFF
TRBD1	14	TRBV7-2	many	TRBJ1-4	TGTGCCAGCAACCGGGACAGGAGTAATGAAAAACTGTTTTTT	CASNRDRSNEKLFF
-	16	TRBV2	many	TRBJ1-4	TGTGCCAGCAGTCCACGAACCTCAGGGACAAATGAAAAACTGTTTTTT	CASSPRTSGTNEKLFF
-	14	TRBV11-2	-	TRBJ2-3	TGTGCCAGCAGCTTAGACCTAGCAGCAGATACGCAGTATTTT	CASSLDLAADTQYF
-	13	TRBV4-1	many	TRBJ2-7	TGCGCCAGCAGCCAAGGATTCCTCTACGAGCAGTACTTC	CASSQGFLYEQYF
-	12	TRBV7-9	many	TRBJ2-7	TGTGCCAGCAGCTTGTCTTCCGGCGGGCAGTACTTC	CASSLSSGGQYF
-	16	TRBV25-1	-	TRBJ2-4	TGTGCCAGCAGTGCAACGGGATTTTTAGCCAAAAACATTCAGTACTTC	CASSATGFLAKNIQYF
-	14	TRBV6-5	many	TRBJ1-2	TGTGCCAGCAGTCTAGACCCCCTCAGAGGCGGCTACACCTTC	CASSLDPLRGGYTF
-	13	TRBV3-1	-	TRBJ2-7	TGTGCCAGCGGAAGCCGCAGCTCCTACGAGCAGTACTTC	CASGSRSSYEQYF
-	15	TRBV7-9	-	TRBJ1-4	TGTGCCAGCAGCCACCCACAGGAACCAGGGGAAAAACTGTTTTTT	CASSHPQEPGEKLFF
-	13	TRBV6-1	-	TRBJ2-5	TGTGCCAGCAGTGAAGTGTGGGGTGAGACCCAGTACTTC	CASSEVWGETQYF
-	16	TRBV3-1	few	TRBJ2-7	TGTGCCAGCAGCCAAGAAGTCGGCCCAGGCTTCTACGAGCAGTACTTC	CASSQEVGPGFYEQYF
-	16	TRBV6-6	-	TRBJ2-2	TGTGCCAGCGGCCGGGCATCCGAACTAAACACCGGGGAGCTGTTTTTT	CASGRASELNTGELFF
-	15	TRBV14	many	TRBJ2-3	TGTGCCAGCAGCCAGAGGGCCCCCCTTACAGATACGCAGTATTTT	CASSQRAPLTDTQYF
-	14	TRBV15	-	TRBJ1-1	TGTGCCACCAGCGACCCCCTCGTGAACACTGAAGCTTTCTTT	CATSDPLVNTEAFF
TRBD1	15	TRBV4-3	many	TRBJ2-7	TGCGCCAGCAGCCGAGAAGGGACAGGGGGCCACGAGCAGTACTTC	CASSREGTGGHEQYF
-	13	TRBV29-1	-	TRBJ2-5	TGCAGCGTTGATGTCACTTGGGGAGAGACCCAGTACTTC	CSVDVTWGETQYF
-	14	TRBV4-2	many	TRBJ1-1	TGTGCCAGCAGCCAAGAGGGTGAAAGCACTGAAGCTTTCTTT	CASSQEGESTEAFF
TRBD1	15	TRBV18	many	TRBJ1-6	TGTGCCAGCTCCCCCTCCTTCAGGGGGGAGTCACCCCTCCACTTT	CASSPSFRGESPLHF
TRBD1	14	TRBV28	many	TRBJ1-2	TGTGCCAGCAGTTTTTGGGGACAGCGAGGTGGCTACACCTTC	CASSFWGQRGGYTF
-	15	TRBV15	many	TRBJ1-6	TGTGCCACCAGCAGAGATGCGGGCCGGCGGGGACCCCTCCACTTT	CATSRDAGRRGPLHF
-	14	TRBV11-2	-	TRBJ1-6	TGTGCCAGCAGCTTAAGCTGGGATAATTCACCCCTCCACTTT	CASSLSWDNSPLHF
-	17	TRBV25-1	-	TRBJ2-1	TGTGCCAGCGAGGGGCAGCTAACTTTAAGCTCCTACAATGAGCAGTTCTTC	CASEGQLTLSSYNEQFF
-	16	TRBV29-1	few	TRBJ1-1	TGCAGCGTTGCCTGGGGAGGGGGGCAGGTGAACACTGAAGCTTTCTTT	CSVAWGGGQVNTEAFF
-	15	TRBV7-2	many	TRBJ1-6	TGTGCCAGCAGCGGAGGAGCATCGGGCAATTCACCCCTCCACTTT	CASSGGASGNSPLHF
TRBD1	15	TRBV2	many	TRBJ1-2	TGTGCCAGCAGTGACCAACAGGGGGCCAACTATGGCTACACCTTC	CASSDQQGANYGYTF
TRBD1	15	TRBV20-1	many	TRBJ1-5	TGCAGTGCTAGATCCGCGGCAGGGGGAATTCAGCCCCAGCATTTT	CSARSAAGGIQPQHF
-	13	TRBV29-1	-	TRBJ1-1	TGCAGCGTTCCAGGGCCGGTGAGCACTGAAGCTTTCTTT	CSVPGPVSTEAFF
-	12	TRBV6-2/TRBV6-3	-	TRBJ2-7	TGTGCCAGCAGTCAGCACCGCACCGGGCAGTACTTC	CASSQHRTGQYF
-	17	TRBV20-1	many	TRBJ1-5	TGCAGTGCTAGAGATCCTGCCCTAGGGTTGAACAATCAGCCCCAGCATTTT	CSARDPALGLNNQPQHF
TRBD1	15	TRBV19	many	TRBJ2-2	TGTGCCAGTAGGATCGGGACAGGGTACTCCGGGGAGCTGTTTTTT	CASRIGTGYSGELFF
-	13	TRBV7-2	many	TRBJ2-1	TGTGCCAGCAGCTTCCCCTCACAGTATAAGCAGTTCTTC	CASSFPSQYKQFF
-	14	TRBV7-2	many	TRBJ2-5	TGTGCCAGCAGCTTAGATCAAGGGGGTGATACCCAGTACTTC	CASSLDQGGDTQYF
-	14	TRBV12-3/TRBV12-4	many	TRBJ1-5	TGTGCCAGCTCAACCAGTGGGGGGCATCAGCCCCAGCATTTT	CASSTSGGHQPQHF
TRBD2	13	TRBV20-1	many	TRBJ2-3	TGCAGCCCCCGGGGGGGCGTGGCAGATACGCAGTATTTT	CSPRGGVADTQYF
-	13	TRBV12-3/TRBV12-4	few	TRBJ1-3	TGTGCCAGCAAAAAGGTGTCTGAAAACACCATATATTTT	CASKKVSENTIYF
-	14	TRBV29-1	-	TRBJ1-1	TGCAGCGTTCGAAGGGACACGAGCGACACTGAAGCTTTCTTT	CSVRRDTSDTEAFF
-	13	TRBV5-1	-	TRBJ2-7	TGCGCCAGCAGCGCGACCGAAACAGGGGAGCAGTACTTC	CASSATETGEQYF
-	12	TRBV20-1	many	TRBJ1-1	TGCAGTGCTAGAGCCGACGGGGTTGTAAGGATCTTT	CSARADGVVRIF
-	15	TRBV12-3/TRBV12-4	many	TRBJ2-4	TGTGCCAGCAGTCCCCAGGGCGGGGACAAAAACATTCAGTACTTC	CASSPQGGDKNIQYF
-	12	TRBV29-1	many	TRBJ2-3	TGCAGCTATCGATTCGGCGCAGATACGCAGTATTTT	CSYRFGADTQYF